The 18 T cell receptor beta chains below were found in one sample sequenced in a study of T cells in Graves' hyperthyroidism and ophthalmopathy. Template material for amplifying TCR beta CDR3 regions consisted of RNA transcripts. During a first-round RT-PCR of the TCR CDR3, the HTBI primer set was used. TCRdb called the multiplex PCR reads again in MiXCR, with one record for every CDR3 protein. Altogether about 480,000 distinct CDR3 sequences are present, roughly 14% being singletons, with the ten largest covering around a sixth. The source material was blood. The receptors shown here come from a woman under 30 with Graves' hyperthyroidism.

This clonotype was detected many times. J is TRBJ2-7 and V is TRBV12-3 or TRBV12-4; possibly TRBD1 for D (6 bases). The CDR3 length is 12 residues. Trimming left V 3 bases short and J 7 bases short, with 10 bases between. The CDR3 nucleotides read TGTGCCAGCAGTTTTAAAGGGGGTGAGCAGTACGTC. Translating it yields CASSFKGGEQYV.

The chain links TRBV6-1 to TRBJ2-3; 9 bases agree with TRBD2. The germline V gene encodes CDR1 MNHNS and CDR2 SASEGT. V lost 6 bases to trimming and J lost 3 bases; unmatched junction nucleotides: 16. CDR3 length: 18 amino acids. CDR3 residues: CASRPLGLAGFWTDTQYF. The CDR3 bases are TGTGCCAGCAGACCCCTAGGGCTAGCGGGATTCTGGACAGATACGCAGTATTTT.

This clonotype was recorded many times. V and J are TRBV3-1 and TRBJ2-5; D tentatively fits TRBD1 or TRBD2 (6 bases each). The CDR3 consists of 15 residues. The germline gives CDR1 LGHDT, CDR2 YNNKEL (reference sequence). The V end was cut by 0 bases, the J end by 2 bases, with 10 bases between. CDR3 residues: CASSQDPGAQETQYF. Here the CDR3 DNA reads TGTGCCAGCAGCCAAGACCCGGGGGCGCAAGAGACCCAGTACTTC.

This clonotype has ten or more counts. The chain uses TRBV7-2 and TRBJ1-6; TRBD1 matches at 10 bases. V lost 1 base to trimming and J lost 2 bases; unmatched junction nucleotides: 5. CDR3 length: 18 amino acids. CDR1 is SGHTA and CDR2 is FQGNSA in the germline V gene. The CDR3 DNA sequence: TGTGCCAGCAGCTTAGGGAGGGACAGGGGAACCTATAATTCACCCCTCCACTTT. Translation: CASSLGRDRGTYNSPLHF.

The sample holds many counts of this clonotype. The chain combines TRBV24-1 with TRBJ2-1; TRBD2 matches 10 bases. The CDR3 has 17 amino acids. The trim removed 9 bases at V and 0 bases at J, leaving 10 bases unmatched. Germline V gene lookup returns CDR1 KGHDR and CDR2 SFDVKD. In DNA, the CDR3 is TGTGCCACCCCAGCGACTAGCGGGTCATACTCCTACAATGAGCAGTTCTTC. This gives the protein CATPATSGSYSYNEQFF.

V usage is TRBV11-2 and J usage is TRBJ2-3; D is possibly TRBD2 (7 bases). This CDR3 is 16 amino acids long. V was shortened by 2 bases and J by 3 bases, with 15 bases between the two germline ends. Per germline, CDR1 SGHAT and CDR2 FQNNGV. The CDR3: CASSLSGGGGTDTQYF. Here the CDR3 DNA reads TGTGCCAGCAGCTTATCGGGCGGGGGCGGGACAGATACGCAGTATTTT. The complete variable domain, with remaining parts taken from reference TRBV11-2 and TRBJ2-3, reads EAGVAQSPRYKIIEKRQSVAFWCNPISGHATLYWYQQILGQGPKLLIQFQNNGVVDDSQLPKDRFSAERLKGVDSTLKIQPAKLEDSAVYLCASSLSGGGGTDTQYFGPGTRLTVL.

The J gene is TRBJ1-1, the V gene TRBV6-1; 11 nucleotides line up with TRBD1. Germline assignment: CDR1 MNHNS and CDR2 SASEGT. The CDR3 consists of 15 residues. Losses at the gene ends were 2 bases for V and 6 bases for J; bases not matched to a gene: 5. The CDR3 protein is CASSETGTGGSEAFF. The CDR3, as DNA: TGTGCCAGCAGTGAAACCGGGACAGGGGGGTCTGAAGCTTTCTTT.

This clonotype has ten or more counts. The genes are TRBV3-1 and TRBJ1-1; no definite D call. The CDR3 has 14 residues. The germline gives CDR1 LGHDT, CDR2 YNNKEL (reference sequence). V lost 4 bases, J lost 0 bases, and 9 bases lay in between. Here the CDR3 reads CASSPANVNTEAFF. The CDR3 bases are TGTGCCAGCAGCCCTGCCAACGTGAACACTGAAGCTTTCTTT.

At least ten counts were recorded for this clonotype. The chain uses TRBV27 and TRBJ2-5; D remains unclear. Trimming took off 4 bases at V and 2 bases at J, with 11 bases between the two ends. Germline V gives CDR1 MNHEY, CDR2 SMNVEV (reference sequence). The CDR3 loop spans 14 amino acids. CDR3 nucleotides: TGTGCCAGCAGTTCAGTGGGTCCTCAAGAGACCCAGTACTTC. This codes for CASSSVGPQETQYF.

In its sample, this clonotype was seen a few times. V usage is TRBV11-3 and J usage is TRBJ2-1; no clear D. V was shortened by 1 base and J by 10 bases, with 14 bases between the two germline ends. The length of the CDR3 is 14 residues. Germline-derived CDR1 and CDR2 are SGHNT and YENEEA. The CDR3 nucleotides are TGTGCCAGCAGCTTAGGCACTCCAAGTTCCGAGCAGTTCTTC. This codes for CASSLGTPSSEQFF.

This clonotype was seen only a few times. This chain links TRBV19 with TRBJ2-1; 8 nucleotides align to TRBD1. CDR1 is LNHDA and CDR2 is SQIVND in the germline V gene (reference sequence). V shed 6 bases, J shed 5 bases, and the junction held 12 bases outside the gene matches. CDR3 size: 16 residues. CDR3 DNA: TGTGCCAGTAGCCCGTTCCGGGACAGGTCCCACAATGAGCAGTTCTTC. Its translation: CASSPFRDRSHNEQFF. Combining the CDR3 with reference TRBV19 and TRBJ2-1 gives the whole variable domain DGGITQSPKYLFRKEGQNVTLSCEQNLNHDAMYWYRQDPGQGLRLIYYSQIVNDFQKGDIAEGYSVSREKKESFPLTVTSAQKNPTAFYLCASSPFRDRSHNEQFFGPGTRLTVL.

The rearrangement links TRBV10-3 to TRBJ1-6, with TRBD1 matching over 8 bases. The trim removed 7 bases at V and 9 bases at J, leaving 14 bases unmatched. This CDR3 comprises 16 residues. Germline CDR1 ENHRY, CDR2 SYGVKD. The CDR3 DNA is TGTGCCATCACGGCCGCCGACAGGGGCATTGGTTCACCCCTCCACTTT. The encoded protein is CAITAADRGIGSPLHF.

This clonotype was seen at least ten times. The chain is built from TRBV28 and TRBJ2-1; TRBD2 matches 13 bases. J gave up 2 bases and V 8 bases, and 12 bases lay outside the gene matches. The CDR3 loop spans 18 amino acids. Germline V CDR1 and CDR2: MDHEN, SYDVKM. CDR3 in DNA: TGTGCCAGCCGTGTCCCCAAGGGACTAGCGGGACCCTACAATGAGCAGTTCTTC. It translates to CASRVPKGLAGPYNEQFF.

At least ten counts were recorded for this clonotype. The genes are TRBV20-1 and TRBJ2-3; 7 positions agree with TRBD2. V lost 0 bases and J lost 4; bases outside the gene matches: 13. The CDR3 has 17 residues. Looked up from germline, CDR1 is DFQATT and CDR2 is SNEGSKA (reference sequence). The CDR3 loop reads CSARDLGGGPRADTQYF. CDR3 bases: TGCAGTGCTAGAGATCTGGGGGGAGGGCCGAGGGCAGATACGCAGTATTTT.

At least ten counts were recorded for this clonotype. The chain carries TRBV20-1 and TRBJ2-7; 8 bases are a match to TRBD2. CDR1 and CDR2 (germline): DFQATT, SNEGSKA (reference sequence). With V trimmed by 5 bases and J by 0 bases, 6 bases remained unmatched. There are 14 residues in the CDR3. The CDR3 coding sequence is TGCAGTGCTTCGAGCGGGGGAAGCTCCTACGAGCAGTACTTC. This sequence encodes CSASSGGSSYEQYF.

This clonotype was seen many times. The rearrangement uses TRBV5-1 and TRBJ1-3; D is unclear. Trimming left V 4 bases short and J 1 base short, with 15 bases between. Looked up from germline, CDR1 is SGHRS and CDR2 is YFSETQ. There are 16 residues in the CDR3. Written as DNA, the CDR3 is TGCGCCAGCAGCCGGGAAGACGGAGGGTCTGGAAACACCATATATTTT. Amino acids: CASSREDGGSGNTIYF.

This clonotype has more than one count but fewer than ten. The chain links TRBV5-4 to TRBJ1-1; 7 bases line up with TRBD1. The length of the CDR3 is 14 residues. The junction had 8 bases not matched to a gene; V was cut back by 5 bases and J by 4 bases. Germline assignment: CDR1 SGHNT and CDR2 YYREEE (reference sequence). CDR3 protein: CASRGGGGSTEAFF. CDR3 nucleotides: TGTGCCAGCAGGGGAGGGGGCGGTAGCACTGAAGCTTTCTTT.

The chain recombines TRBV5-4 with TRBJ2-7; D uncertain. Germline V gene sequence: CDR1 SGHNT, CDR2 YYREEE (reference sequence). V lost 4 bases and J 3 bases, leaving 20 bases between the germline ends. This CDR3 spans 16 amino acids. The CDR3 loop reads CASSGGYSSPIYEQYF. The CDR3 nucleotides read TGTGCCAGCAGCGGCGGTTACAGTTCACCTATCTACGAGCAGTACTTC.